What follows describes a single TCR beta chain. Antigen: not known. The germline V gene has CDR1 MDHEN and CDR2 SYDVKM. The CDR3 covers 14 residues. The V and J ends lost 5 bases and 4 bases, in that order; junction bases with no gene match: 8. These data belong to a study of chemoradiotherapy in HPV16-positive cancers. The overall study: Candidate HPV-specific T-cell clones and common TCR motifs came from functional assays in a couple of HPV16-positive patients.

Profiling relied on immunoSEQ multiplex PCR, and the TCRdb table lists in-frame clones only, not all of them. This sample carries 6,000 or so clones, roughly two thirds of them seen once, and the ten largest clones take about a tenth. Notes on the study in general: During treatment, candidate HPV-specific clones and E7-related motifs expanded in tumor. In HPV16-positive patients, HPV-responsive T-cell expansion tracked better recurrence-free survival.

Sampling was conducted from a patient who underwent chemoradiotherapy. This chain joins TRBV28 and TRBJ2-7, with 7 bases aligning to TRBD1. The receptor comes from a human donor with HPV-associated anogenital cancer. CDR3 amino acids: CASSIQGHRYEQYF. CDR3 coding DNA: TGTGCCAGCAGTATACAGGGGCATAGGTACGAGCAGTACTTC.